This T cell receptor beta chain was sequenced during a study of blood T cell repertoires in COVID-19 (dated by TCRdb to about 2020). For the study in its entirety: The collaborator samples originated in the United States, Italy and Spain and spanned the acute and convalescent phases of COVID-19. Deeply sampled blood TCRbeta repertoires from subjects exposed to, actively infected with, or recovered from COVID-19 were included in the dataset. A de-identified subject ID, COVID-19 status, age in years and sex were almost always included in the sample metadata. The repertoires were released in a freely available public database meant as a resource for research on the immune response to SARS-CoV-2. The prospective study material was composed of cDNA or gDNA derived from T cells, B-cell-depleted T cells, or PBMCs. HLA class I and class II types, where available, came from metadata supplied by the sample provider rather than from assay-based typing. Samples came from the ongoing ImmuneRACE study (first 160 participants) plus 1,254 subjects from 6 global collaborators.

Summary of the overall study and its limitations: Clinical and demographic metadata were provided uncurated, with the amount varying by source and participant.

Each collaborating institution followed its own protocols to collect whole blood in K2EDTA tubes. For TCRbeta analysis, collaborators shipped samples in one of three forms: frozen whole blood, isolated PBMCs, or DNA extracted from either of those sample types. Note on this clone: This receptor's antigen is unknown. Per-base qualities were not stored, and no clone one base away is much larger.

TCRbeta CDR3 regions were amplified from genomic DNA by means of the immunoSEQ Assay, a bias-controlled multiplex PCR. The published analysis was carried out like this. The number of nucleated cells in each sample was estimated by amplification of reference gene primers within the assay. Sequence reads were collapsed and filtered to measure the absolute abundance of every unique TCRbeta CDR3 rearrangement. For each sample, productive Simpson clonality was calculated by taking the square root of Simpson's diversity index across productive rearrangements. TCRdb took this table from immuneACCESS and kept in-frame rearrangements with V and J called. Such tables lack part of the clones; where checked against another copy, unresolved V genes explain under half of the gap, and the rest is unexplained. V, J and clone size were drawn from that table, and D and trimming were deduced from the DNA. For this sample there are around 48,000 clones; approximately 89% appear just once. The biggest ten clones account for 16% of the sample.

CDR1 SGHNT and CDR2 YENEEA are derived from the germline V gene. The germline V and J ends show losses of 4 bases and 3 bases respectively, and no gene match explains 5 bases of the junction. Spanning cysteine to phenylalanine, the CDR3 consists of 14 amino acids. Only the CDR3 DNA stays, 42 bases, in frame from base 1. The sample consisted of peripheral blood. This TCR was recovered from a man aged 55 to 70 with active or convalescent COVID-19. The sequence joins TRBV11-3 to TRBJ2-5; a stretch of 7 junction bases matches TRBD2. The CDR3 reads CASSSGTNKETQYF. In nucleotides, the sequence is TGTGCCAGCAGCTCCGGGACTAATAAAGAGACCCAGTACTTC.